This is a list of T cell receptor beta chains from one sample in a study of blood T cell repertoires in COVID-19. Sequencing used immunoSEQ multiplex PCR; TCRdb keeps in-frame clones, though not all of them. The data contain 110,000 or so clones, about four fifths of them seen just once; the ten biggest clones take up 12%. Sequenced: peripheral blood. These TCRs come from a human donor in a cohort sampled during active COVID-19. Each CDR3 is given with its conserved first and last residue. D genes are given only for firm matches. Where a row states a size, it is once, few, many or the class of an expanded clone; other rows omit it.

-,TRBV6-5,TRBJ2-3,-,TGTGCCAGCACTGTCGCTAGCGCGGCAGATACGCAGTATTTT,CASTVASAADTQYF
-,TRBV3-1/TRBV3-2,TRBJ1-1,-,TGTGCCAGCAGCCAATTCGGGGAGTCCACTGAAGCTTTCTTT,CASSQFGESTEAFF
-,TRBV9,TRBJ1-5,-,TGTGCCAGCAGCGTAGCTCAGGGTCAGCCCCAGCATTTT,CASSVAQGQPQHF
-,TRBV19,TRBJ2-5,-,TGTGCCAGTAGTATGTCGCAGACACGGGAGACCCAGTACTTC,CASSMSQTRETQYF
-,TRBV10-2,TRBJ2-5,-,TGCGCCAGCGGTGCAGGACAAGAGACCCAGTACTTC,CASGAGQETQYF
-,TRBV25-1,TRBJ2-5,TRBD1,TGTGCCAGCAGTGAATCCGGGACAGGGGCGTACCAAGAGACCCAGTACTTC,CASSESGTGAYQETQYF
-,TRBV7-9,TRBJ1-1,TRBD1,TGTGCCAGCGGGGGATGGGGACAGGGGAAGACTGAAGCTTTCTTT,CASGGWGQGKTEAFF
-,TRBV7-2,TRBJ1-2,TRBD1,TGTGCCAGCAGCTTTCGACAGGGGGCGGATGGCTACACCTTC,CASSFRQGADGYTF
few,TRBV14,TRBJ1-6,TRBD1,TGTGCCAGCAGCTACCGGACAGGGCATTCACCCCTCCACTTT,CASSYRTGHSPLHF
-,TRBV5-8,TRBJ1-2,-,TGTGCCAGCAGACCTACGACAGGTCTGTCTTATGGCTACACCTTC,CASRPTTGLSYGYTF
-,TRBV5-6,TRBJ2-5,-,TGTGCCAGCAGCTCCACAGGGGAGACCCAGTACTTC,CASSSTGETQYF
-,TRBV28,TRBJ1-6,-,TGTGCCAGCAGTTTAAACTTTCGGGACACGAATTCACCCCTCCACTTT,CASSLNFRDTNSPLHF
-,TRBV25-1,TRBJ2-5,TRBD2,TGTGCCAGCAGTGCTGGCGGGGGAGAGACCCAGTACTTC,CASSAGGGETQYF
-,TRBV4-2,TRBJ2-3,TRBD2,TGTGCCAGCAGCCAAGAGGGCTTTAGCGGGGGATACTCTAGCACAGATACGCAGTATTTT,CASSQEGFSGGYSSTDTQYF
-,TRBV12-1,TRBJ2-5,-,TGTGCCAGCAGCTTCACCGGGGACCAAGAGACCCAGTACTTC,CASSFTGDQETQYF
-,TRBV5-4,TRBJ2-3,TRBD2,TGTGCCAGCAGTCCGGGCGGGGGGATACTCACAGATACGCAGTATTTT,CASSPGGGILTDTQYF
-,TRBV13,TRBJ1-3,-,TGTGCCAGCAGCCCGATTGCGGACTCTGGAAACACCATATATTTT,CASSPIADSGNTIYF